These 19 T cell receptor beta chains were sequenced from one sample in a study of cytomegalovirus exposure and HLA in healthy donors. Amplification used 60 Vbeta primers and 13 Jbeta primers. TCRdb's copy holds only in-frame clones and misses some; the assay was immunoSEQ multiplex PCR. In the table there are approximately 130,000 clones, 81% of which are singletons. The sequencing sample was made of PBMCs. The receptors here all came from a man aged 18 to 30 in good health and CMV-seronegative.

This clone was recorded a few times. The chain has TRBV7-2 and TRBJ2-1; D gene ambiguous. V gave up 1 base and J gave up 10 bases, with 11 bases separating them. Germline CDR1 SGHTA, CDR2 FQGNSA. This CDR3 is built from 13 residues. In DNA, the CDR3 is TGTGCCAGCAGCTTAGTTCAGGCCCGCGAGCAGTTCTTC. This codes for CASSLVQAREQFF.

V is TRBV9 and J is TRBJ2-2; 8 bases align to TRBD1. Germline V CDR1 and CDR2: SGDLS, YYNGEE. Germline trimming cut 4 bases from V and 2 bases from J; bases unmatched to any gene: 7. The CDR3 is made up of 16 amino acids. CDR3 in DNA: TGTGCCAGCAGCAGAGGACAGGGCGTTAACACCGGGGAGCTGTTTTTT. Encoded protein: CASSRGQGVNTGELFF.

This clone has a handful of counts. The chain links TRBV28 to TRBJ2-2, with TRBD2 as a possible D gene (6 bases). Deletions cut 7 bases from V and 6 bases from J, with 12 bases between. From germline, CDR1 is MDHEN and CDR2 SYDVKM. The CDR3 length is 13 residues. This CDR3 reads CASNFWGAGELFF. In DNA, the CDR3 is TGTGCCAGCAACTTCTGGGGGGCCGGGGAGCTGTTTTTT.

V gene TRBV7-2 combines with J gene TRBJ2-2; D is possibly TRBD2 (5 bases). The CDR3 is made up of 17 amino acids. Germline V CDR1 and CDR2: SGHTA, FQGNSA. V lost 0 bases to trimming and J lost 4 bases, with 15 bases between them. The CDR3 DNA is TGTGCCAGCAGCTTAGCCGTCCTTACTAGTACCACCGGGGAGCTGTTTTTT. Its translation: CASSLAVLTSTTGELFF.

V is TRBV6-6 and J is TRBJ2-5; TRBD1 is a possible D gene (5 bases). Germline loops: CDR1 MNHNY, CDR2 SVGAGI (reference sequence). V gave up 5 bases and J gave up 5 bases, with 12 bases separating them. This CDR3 has 13 amino acids. DNA of the CDR3: TGTGCCAGCAGTCCCCAGGGTCGTGAGACCCAGTACTTC. It is translated as CASSPQGRETQYF.

A few counts support this clone. Compared with germline, one end of the junction differs, possibly owing to a read error. V is TRBV7-4 and J is TRBJ1-4; the D gene is possibly TRBD1 (5 bases). The CDR3 covers 14 residues. Germline V gives CDR1 SGHVT, CDR2 SQSDAQ. The CDR3 loop is CARSLGQGGEKLFF. In DNA form, the CDR3 reads TGTGCCAGAAGCTTAGGGCAGGGTGGTGAAAAACTGTTTTTT. Full variable domain (rest looked up from reference TRBV7-4 and TRBJ1-4): GAGVSQSPRYKVAKRGRDVALRCDSISGHVTLYWYRQTLGQGSEVLTYSQSDAQRDKSGRPSGRFSAERPERSVSTLKIQRTEQGDSAVYLCARSLGQGGEKLFFGSGTQLSVL.

The rearrangement links TRBV18 to TRBJ1-2, with D uncertain. This CDR3 spans 14 amino acids. V dropped 2 bases and J dropped 4 bases, with 11 bases sitting between them. Germline V gene sequence: CDR1 KGHSH, CDR2 LQKENI. In nucleotides, the CDR3 is TGTGCCAGCTCACCAGAAGCGGAACCCTATGGCTACACCTTC. Translated: CASSPEAEPYGYTF.

This chain uses TRBV9 with TRBJ2-3; 8 nucleotides match TRBD1. The length of the CDR3 is 15 residues. Germline loops: CDR1 SGDLS, CDR2 YYNGEE. Germline trimming cut 4 bases from V and 5 bases from J; bases unmatched to any gene: 9. CDR3 sequence: CASSLQGARGDTQYF. The CDR3, as DNA: TGTGCCAGCAGCCTTCAGGGGGCGAGAGGAGATACGCAGTATTTT.

A word on this clone: Other DNA sequences from this sample encode an identical CDR3 as well. The rearrangement links TRBV25-1 to TRBJ2-6, with TRBD1 as a possible D gene (6 bases). CDR1 and CDR2 (germline): MGHDK, SYGVNS. The length of the CDR3 is 16 residues. With 6 bases removed from V and 2 bases from J, the gap between germline ends came to 14 bases. The CDR3 sequence is CASRGAALPGANVLTF. For the CDR3, the DNA is TGTGCCAGCAGGGGGGCGGCCCTCCCTGGGGCCAACGTCCTGACTTTC.

CDR3 in DNA: TGTGCCAGCAGCATCCGGGGGGGGCCTAATGAAAAACTGTTTTTT. Its protein product is CASSIRGGPNEKLFF. The chain links TRBV9 to TRBJ1-4; possibly TRBD1 for D (6 bases). This CDR3 comprises 15 residues. Per germline, CDR1 SGDLS and CDR2 YYNGEE. The V end was cut by 4 bases, the J end by 3 bases, with 13 bases between.

The chain couples TRBV28 to TRBJ2-5, with 7 nucleotides matching TRBD2. J was trimmed by 2 bases and V by 6 bases; bases with no gene match: 18. The CDR3 spans 18 residues. Germline V gene lookup returns CDR1 MDHEN and CDR2 SYDVKM. CDR3 sequence (DNA): TGTGCCAGCAGGGCCACACGAACCCCGGGACTACCTCAAGAGACCCAGTACTTC. It encodes CASRATRTPGLPQETQYF.

The V call is TRBV27, the J call TRBJ1-2; 10 bases map to TRBD1. Trimming at V came to 0 bases and at J to 3 bases, leaving 7 bases not matched to a gene. Germline V CDR1 and CDR2: MNHEY, SMNVEV (reference sequence). The CDR3 contains 17 residues. The CDR3 DNA follows: TGTGCCAGCAGTTTATCCGTGGGGACAGGGGTATACTATGGCTACACCTTC. Amino acid sequence: CASSLSVGTGVYYGYTF.

The chain combines TRBV7-9 with TRBJ2-7; possibly TRBD1 for D (5 bases). Germline V gives CDR1 SEHNR, CDR2 FQNEAQ (reference sequence). V was cut by 6 bases and J by 5 bases, with 14 bases left in between. CDR3 length: 13 amino acids. CDR3 DNA sequence: TGTGCCAGCAGAGCAACCCAGGGCCACGAGCAGTACTTC. It encodes CASRATQGHEQYF. The entire variable domain, with the rest obtained from reference TRBV7-9 and TRBJ2-7, is as follows: DTGVSQNPRHKITKRGQNVTFRCDPISEHNRLYWYRQTLGQGPEFLTYFQNEAQLEKSRLLSDRFSAERPKGSFSTLEIQRTEQGDSAMYLCASRATQGHEQYFGPGTRLTVT.

The chain has TRBV29-1 and TRBJ2-7; 9 bases fit TRBD1. From germline, CDR1 is SQVTM and CDR2 ANQGSEA. The CDR3 spans 13 residues. The V gene end was trimmed by 3 bases and the J gene end by 6 bases; junction bases not matched to a gene: 6. In DNA form, the CDR3 reads TGCAGCGTTGATAAGGGACAGGGTCGCGAGCAGTACTTC. Translated, it gives CSVDKGQGREQYF.

This clone was seen just once. The rearrangement uses TRBV2 and TRBJ2-3; 13 nucleotides line up with TRBD2. V trimming: 7 bases; J trimming: 4 bases; junction bases outside the gene matches: 2. The germline V gene has CDR1 SNHLY and CDR2 FYNNEI. The CDR3 has 14 residues. The CDR3 loop is CASMGTSGADTQYF. In nucleotides, the CDR3 is TGTGCCAGCATGGGGACTAGCGGGGCAGATACGCAGTATTTT.

The V call is TRBV5-1, the J call TRBJ2-1; 8 bases align to TRBD1. Germline CDR1 and CDR2: SGHRS and YFSETQ. The ends lost 5 bases at V and 3 bases at J; junction bases unmatched: 10. The CDR3 loop spans 16 amino acids. CDR3 DNA sequence: TGCGCCAGCAGGTGGTCCCCGGGACAGGTCTACAATGAGCAGTTCTTC. This translates into CASRWSPGQVYNEQFF.

The rearrangement links TRBV19 to TRBJ1-1, with D perhaps TRBD1 (5 bases). Between the trimmed V and J ends, which lost 5 bases and 1 base, there was a span of 11 bases. The CDR3 is 14 residues long. The germline V gene has CDR1 LNHDA and CDR2 SQIVND (reference sequence). The CDR3 DNA sequence: TGTGCCAGTAGTCTCGGACAAACGAACACTGAAGCTTTCTTT. It encodes CASSLGQTNTEAFF.

V usage is TRBV5-1 and J usage is TRBJ1-4; D perhaps matches TRBD1 (6 bases). The CDR3 covers 14 residues. V shed 4 bases and J shed 3 bases, with 10 bases lying between them. The germline V gene encodes CDR1 SGHRS and CDR2 YFSETQ. CDR3 amino acids: CASSGSGANEKLFF. The CDR3 DNA is TGCGCCAGCAGCGGTTCAGGGGCTAATGAAAAACTGTTTTTT.

Regarding this clone: Other DNA sequences from this sample encode an identical CDR3 as well. V gene TRBV12-5 combines with J gene TRBJ2-5; a weak D match, TRBD2 (7 bases). Germline V lookup: CDR1 LGHNT, CDR2 FRNRAP. CDR3 size: 16 residues. Trimming took 4 bases from V and 5 from J, leaving 20 bases between them. The CDR3 reads CASGWGTGGALETQYF. In DNA form, the CDR3 reads TGTGCTAGTGGTTGGGGGACTGGGGGGGCCCTGGAGACCCAGTACTTC. Drawing the rest from reference TRBV12-5 and TRBJ2-5, the complete variable domain is DARVTQTPRHKVTEMGQEVTMRCQPILGHNTVFWYRQTMMQGLELLAYFRNRAPLDDSGMPKDRFSAEMPDATLATLKIQPSEPRDSAVYFCASGWGTGGALETQYFGPGTRLLVL.